The present T cell receptor beta chain was sequenced within a study of Ad26.COV2.S vaccination and SARS-CoV-2 variants. Whole-study context: It was the COV1001 Ad26.COV2.S trial arm that included the donor.

Germline lookup yields CDR1 MRHNA and CDR2 SNTAGT. CDR3 length equals 14 residues. V dropped 6 bases and J dropped 3; count of bases not matched to a gene: 4. Some clones are missing from TCRdb's copy, which holds only in-frame ones; the method was immunoSEQ multiplex PCR. The table includes more than 300,000 clones, roughly 86% detected once. Sample treatment: some 20 received Ad26.COV2.S at low or high dose, single or two shots; several received placebo; per-sample allocation not given. Collection of samples fell on day 63 after the first vaccine or placebo injection. This clone was seen only once. This rearrangement joins TRBV6-4 to TRBJ2-1; 8 nucleotides match TRBD1. The material was peripheral blood, obtained in a trial of Ad26.COV2.S vaccine versus placebo. This TCR came from a person aged 18-60 years who received the Ad26.COV2.S COVID-19 vaccine or a placebo. CDR3 amino acids: CASSQGALYNEQFF. For the CDR3, the DNA is TGTGCCAGCAGCCAGGGGGCCCTCTACAATGAGCAGTTCTTC.